The entry below gives a single TCR beta chain sequence along with its context. What it binds is unknown. The data were taken from a study of vaccination and CD4 T cells after COVID-19. Study overall: With eight to ten mild cases and one severe, convalescent patients were SARS-CoV-2 positive by nasal swab PCR. Cells were stimulated with overlapping spike peptides from SARS-CoV-2, HCoV-NL63, HCoV-OC43 and HCoV-229E.

The Oncomine TCR Beta short-read assay was applied to DNA of cultured CD4+ T cells. TCRdb processed the PCR reads anew with MiXCR; each CDR3 protein has one entry. The profile shows 12,000 to 15,000 distinct CDR3 sequences, roughly 50% of them singletons. CDR1 and CDR2 from the germline V gene are KGHDR and SFDVKD. The CDR3 has 12 amino acids. V shed 5 bases, J shed 12 bases, and the junction held 0 bases outside the gene matches. Treatment noted: approximately nine-day PBMC culture with coronavirus spike peptide pools or control peptides (ViraFEST assay). ViraFEST expanded antigen-specific T cells with peptide pools, then sequenced TCRs.

The source of this sequence is a human donor who had recovered from COVID-19. The chain employs TRBV24-1 and TRBJ1-6; 10 bases match TRBD1. Sequencing was done on a sample of CD4+ T cells from blood, cultured in vitro. CDR3 DNA sequence: TGTGCCACCAGTGGGACAGGGGGACCCCTCCACTTT. This sequence encodes CATSGTGGPLHF.